This TCR beta chain was obtained from a study of blood T cells in healthy people across ages. Concerning this clonotype: Its antigen is currently unknown.

A J-beta primer mix and a sample-barcoded 5' primer were used in a second PCR of roughly 6 to 12 cycles. TCRdb recomputed calls from the 5' RACE reads with MiXCR, one row per CDR3 protein. The data show 1.5 million to 2 million distinct CDR3 sequences, around 50% seen once. Study-wide points: Age showed a roughly linear inverse relationship with TCR beta diversity per million T cells.

Germline CDR1 and CDR2: SGHRS and YFSETQ. This CDR3 is 16 amino acids long. V lost 0 bases to trimming and J lost 4 bases; unmatched junction nucleotides: 6. This clonotype originated in a woman in her thirties or forties in good health. The sample was blood. The V and J genes are TRBV5-1 and TRBJ2-5, with TRBD1 identical over 10 bases. The CDR3 region is CASSLARDRGVETQYF. CDR3 in DNA: TGCGCCAGCAGCTTGGCAAGGGACAGGGGCGTAGAGACCCAGTACTTC. Based on the CDR3 plus reference TRBV5-1 and TRBJ2-5, the full variable domain is KAGVTQTPRYLIKTRGQQVTLSCSPISGHRSVSWYQQTPGQGLQFLFEYFSETQRNKGNFPGRFSGRQFSNSRSEMNVSTLELGDSALYLCASSLARDRGVETQYFGPGTRLLVL.